A selection of T cell receptor beta chains follows, all from one sample in a study of T cell responses to AZD1222 COVID-19 vaccine. Only in-frame clones appear in the TCRdb table, and some are missing; sequencing was by immunoSEQ multiplex PCR. This sample has about 220,000 clones; just over 90% occur once, and the top ten carry about 1%. Sequencing was performed on peripheral blood, taken on day 0 of MenACWY control vaccination. Every receptor here comes from an adult in good health. Both conserved end residues are part of each CDR3. The order of the fields is D gene, V gene, clone size, J gene, CDR3 DNA, CDR3 protein. The D gene is left open where the match is weak. Size values are once, few and many counts, or a class for expanded clones, and some rows have none.

d_call: -; v_call: TRBV7-2; clone_size: -; j_call: TRBJ1-6; cdr3_nt: TGTGCCAGCAGATATGACTCCTATAATTCACCCCTCCACTTT; cdr3_aa: CASRYDSYNSPLHF
d_call: -; v_call: TRBV5-6; clone_size: -; j_call: TRBJ2-1; cdr3_nt: TGTGCCAGCAGCTTGAGTAGCGAGCAGTTCTTC; cdr3_aa: CASSLSSEQFF
d_call: -; v_call: TRBV28; clone_size: -; j_call: TRBJ2-7; cdr3_nt: TGTGCCAGCCGAGCATCGGGTTACGAGCAGTACTTC; cdr3_aa: CASRASGYEQYF
d_call: -; v_call: TRBV6-5; clone_size: -; j_call: TRBJ2-1; cdr3_nt: TGTGCCAGCAGTCACGACAATGAGCAGTTCTTC; cdr3_aa: CASSHDNEQFF
d_call: TRBD2; v_call: TRBV6-5; clone_size: -; j_call: TRBJ2-7; cdr3_nt: TGTGCCAGCAGCAGGACTAGCGGATCCTACGAGCAGTACTTC; cdr3_aa: CASSRTSGSYEQYF
d_call: TRBD1; v_call: TRBV11-3; clone_size: -; j_call: TRBJ2-7; cdr3_nt: TGTGCCAGCAGCCCCGGGACAGGAGGCGAGCAGTACTTC; cdr3_aa: CASSPGTGGEQYF
d_call: -; v_call: TRBV30; clone_size: -; j_call: TRBJ1-2; cdr3_nt: TGTGCCTGGAGTCCCCCGAACTGGACCGCGGCGGGCTACACCTTC; cdr3_aa: CAWSPPNWTAAGYTF
d_call: TRBD1; v_call: TRBV19; clone_size: -; j_call: TRBJ2-2; cdr3_nt: TGTGCCAGTAGTATGAGGGACAGGGACTGGTCGTTGAACACCGGGGAGCTGTTTTTT; cdr3_aa: CASSMRDRDWSLNTGELFF
d_call: TRBD1; v_call: TRBV2; clone_size: -; j_call: TRBJ2-1; cdr3_nt: TGTGCCAGCAGCGGACCAGTGACAGGGCCGTCCTACAATGAGCAGTTCTTC; cdr3_aa: CASSGPVTGPSYNEQFF
d_call: -; v_call: TRBV5-4; clone_size: -; j_call: TRBJ1-1; cdr3_nt: TGTGCCAGCAGCCTTAGACAGACGAACACTGAAGCTTTCTTT; cdr3_aa: CASSLRQTNTEAFF
d_call: -; v_call: TRBV2; clone_size: -; j_call: TRBJ2-7; cdr3_nt: TGTGCCAGCAGTCCGACACTTCCCGTGCCGGAGCAGTACTTC; cdr3_aa: CASSPTLPVPEQYF
d_call: -; v_call: TRBV7-9; clone_size: once; j_call: TRBJ1-6; cdr3_nt: TGTGCCAGCAGCTTCGGGGGGGTAAATAATTCACCCCTCCACTTT; cdr3_aa: CASSFGGVNNSPLHF
d_call: TRBD1; v_call: TRBV19; clone_size: -; j_call: TRBJ1-5; cdr3_nt: TGTGCCAGTAGTATTACAGGGGACTCCCTCAATCAGCCCCAGCATTTT; cdr3_aa: CASSITGDSLNQPQHF
d_call: -; v_call: TRBV5-4; clone_size: -; j_call: TRBJ2-7; cdr3_nt: TGTGCCAGCAGCCCGACAGGCTCCTACGAGCAGTACTTC; cdr3_aa: CASSPTGSYEQYF
d_call: -; v_call: TRBV28; clone_size: -; j_call: TRBJ1-2; cdr3_nt: TGTGCCAGCACGAGGGGGGCCTTAAACTATGGCTACACCTTC; cdr3_aa: CASTRGALNYGYTF
d_call: TRBD1; v_call: TRBV6-5; clone_size: -; j_call: TRBJ1-4; cdr3_nt: TGTGCCAGCAGTTATACAGGGGGGTTAGCTGAAAAACTGTTTTTT; cdr3_aa: CASSYTGGLAEKLFF
d_call: -; v_call: TRBV19; clone_size: -; j_call: TRBJ1-4; cdr3_nt: TGTGCCAGTAGTTGGCTCGAGGGTGAAAAACTGTTTTTT; cdr3_aa: CASSWLEGEKLFF
d_call: -; v_call: TRBV27; clone_size: -; j_call: TRBJ1-1; cdr3_nt: TGTGCCAGCGGCGGGACGGGGGCAACCACTGAAGCTTTCTTT; cdr3_aa: CASGGTGATTEAFF
d_call: -; v_call: TRBV21-1; clone_size: -; j_call: TRBJ1-5; cdr3_nt: TGTGCCAGTCCCGGCCCCGGACACAGCCCCGGTGGGGAGAATCAGCCCCAGCATTTT; cdr3_aa: CASPGPGHSPGGENQPQHF
d_call: -; v_call: TRBV7-2; clone_size: -; j_call: TRBJ2-7; cdr3_nt: TGTGCCAGCAGCTTCCTGACAGCCGACGAGCAGTACTTC; cdr3_aa: CASSFLTADEQYF
d_call: TRBD1; v_call: TRBV5-4; clone_size: -; j_call: TRBJ1-4; cdr3_nt: TGTGCCAGCAGCACTCCGGGACAGGGCAGCGAAAAACTGTTTTTT; cdr3_aa: CASSTPGQGSEKLFF
d_call: -; v_call: TRBV4-1; clone_size: -; j_call: TRBJ1-1; cdr3_nt: TGCGCCAGCAGCCAAGATTTAACAGGGTGGATCACTGAAGCTTTCTTT; cdr3_aa: CASSQDLTGWITEAFF
d_call: -; v_call: TRBV21-1; clone_size: -; j_call: TRBJ1-5; cdr3_nt: TGTGCCAGCAGCAATAGGCAGGGGGATCAGCCCCAGCATTTT; cdr3_aa: CASSNRQGDQPQHF
d_call: TRBD1; v_call: TRBV27; clone_size: -; j_call: TRBJ1-6; cdr3_nt: TGTGCCAGCAGTTCACAGGGGGGCTCACCCCTCCACTTT; cdr3_aa: CASSSQGGSPLHF
d_call: -; v_call: TRBV11-2; clone_size: -; j_call: TRBJ1-6; cdr3_nt: TGTGCCAGCAGCTTAACCCCTGGGTCGGCTAATTCACCCCTCCACTTT; cdr3_aa: CASSLTPGSANSPLHF
d_call: -; v_call: TRBV11-2; clone_size: -; j_call: TRBJ2-5; cdr3_nt: TGTGCCAGCAGCTCATCCAGGGTGGCTCAAGAGACCCAGTACTTC; cdr3_aa: CASSSSRVAQETQYF
d_call: -; v_call: TRBV3-1/TRBV3-2; clone_size: -; j_call: TRBJ1-1; cdr3_nt: TGTGCCAGCAGCTATAATGAAGGGACTGAAGCTTTCTTT; cdr3_aa: CASSYNEGTEAFF
d_call: TRBD2; v_call: TRBV13; clone_size: -; j_call: TRBJ2-3; cdr3_nt: TGTGCCAGCAGCTCTCCAGGAGGGACTAGCGGGGGGGAAAAGTATTTT; cdr3_aa: CASSSPGGTSGGEKYF